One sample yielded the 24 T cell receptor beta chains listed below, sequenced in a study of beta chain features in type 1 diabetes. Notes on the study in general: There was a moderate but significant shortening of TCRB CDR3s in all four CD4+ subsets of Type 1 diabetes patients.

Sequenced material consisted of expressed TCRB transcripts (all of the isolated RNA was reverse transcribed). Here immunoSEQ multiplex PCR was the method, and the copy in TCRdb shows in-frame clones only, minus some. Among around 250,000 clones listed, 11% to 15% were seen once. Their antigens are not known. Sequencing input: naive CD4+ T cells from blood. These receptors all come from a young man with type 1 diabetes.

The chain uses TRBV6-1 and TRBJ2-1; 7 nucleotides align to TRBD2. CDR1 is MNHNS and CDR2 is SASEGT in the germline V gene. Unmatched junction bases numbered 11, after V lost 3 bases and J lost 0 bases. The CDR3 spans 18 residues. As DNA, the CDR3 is TGTGCCAGCAGTGAGAAAGCTAGCGGCCTAAGCTCCTACAATGAGCAGTTCTTC. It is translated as CASSEKASGLSSYNEQFF.

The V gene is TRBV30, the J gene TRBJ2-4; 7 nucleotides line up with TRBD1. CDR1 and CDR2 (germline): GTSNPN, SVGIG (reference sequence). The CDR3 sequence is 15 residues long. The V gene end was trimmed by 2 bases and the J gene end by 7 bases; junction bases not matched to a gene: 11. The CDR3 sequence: CAWSLGKGAPNIQYF. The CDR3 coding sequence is TGTGCCTGGAGTCTGGGGAAGGGGGCGCCGAACATTCAGTACTTC.

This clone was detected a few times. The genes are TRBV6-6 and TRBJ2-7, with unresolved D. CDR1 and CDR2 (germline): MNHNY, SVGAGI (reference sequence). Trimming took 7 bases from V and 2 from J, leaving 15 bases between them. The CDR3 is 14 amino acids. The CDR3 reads CASTAQRSPYEQYF. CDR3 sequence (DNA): TGTGCCAGCACCGCCCAACGAAGCCCCTACGAGCAGTACTTC.

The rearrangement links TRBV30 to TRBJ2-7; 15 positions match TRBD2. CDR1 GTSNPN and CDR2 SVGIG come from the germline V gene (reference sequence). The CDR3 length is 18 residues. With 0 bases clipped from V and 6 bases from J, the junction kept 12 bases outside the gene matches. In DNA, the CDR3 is TGTGCCTGGAGTGTACCCCTAGGACTAGCGGGAGGGCCGAGCGAGCAGTACTTC. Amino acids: CAWSVPLGLAGGPSEQYF.

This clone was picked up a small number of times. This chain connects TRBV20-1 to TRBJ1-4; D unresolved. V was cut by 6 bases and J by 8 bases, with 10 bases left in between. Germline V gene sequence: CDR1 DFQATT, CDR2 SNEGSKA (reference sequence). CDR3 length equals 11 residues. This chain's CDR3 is CSATMGEKLFF. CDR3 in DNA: TGCAGTGCCACGATGGGCGAAAAACTGTTTTTT.

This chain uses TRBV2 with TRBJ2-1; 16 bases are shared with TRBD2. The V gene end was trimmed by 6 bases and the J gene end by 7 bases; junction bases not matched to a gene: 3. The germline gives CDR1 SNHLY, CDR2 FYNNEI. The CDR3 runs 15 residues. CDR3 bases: TGTGCCAGCAGCGGGACTAGCGGGAGGGGAAATGAGCAGTTCTTC. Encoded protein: CASSGTSGRGNEQFF.

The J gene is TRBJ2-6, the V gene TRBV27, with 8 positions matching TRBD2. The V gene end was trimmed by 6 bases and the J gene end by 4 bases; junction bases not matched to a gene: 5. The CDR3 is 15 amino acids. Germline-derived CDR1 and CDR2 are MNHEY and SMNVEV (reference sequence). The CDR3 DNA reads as TGTGCCAGCAGGCGGGGGGCGCCAGGGGCCAACGTCCTGACTTTC. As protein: CASRRGAPGANVLTF.

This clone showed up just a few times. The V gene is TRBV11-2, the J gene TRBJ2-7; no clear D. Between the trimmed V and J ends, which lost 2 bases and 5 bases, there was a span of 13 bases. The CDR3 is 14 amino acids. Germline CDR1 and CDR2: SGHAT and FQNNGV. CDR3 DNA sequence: TGTGCCAGCAGCTTACATACAGAAAGAAACGAGCAGTACTTC. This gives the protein CASSLHTERNEQYF.

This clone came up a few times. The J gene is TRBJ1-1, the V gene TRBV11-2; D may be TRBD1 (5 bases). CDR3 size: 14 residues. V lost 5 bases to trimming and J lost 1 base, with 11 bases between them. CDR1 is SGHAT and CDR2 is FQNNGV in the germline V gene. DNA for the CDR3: TGTGCCAGCAGCAACCAGGGAAGGAACACTGAAGCTTTCTTT. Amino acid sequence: CASSNQGRNTEAFF. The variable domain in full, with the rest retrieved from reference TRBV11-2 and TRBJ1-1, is EAGVAQSPRYKIIEKRQSVAFWCNPISGHATLYWYQQILGQGPKLLIQFQNNGVVDDSQLPKDRFSAERLKGVDSTLKIQPAKLEDSAVYLCASSNQGRNTEAFFGQGTRLTVV.

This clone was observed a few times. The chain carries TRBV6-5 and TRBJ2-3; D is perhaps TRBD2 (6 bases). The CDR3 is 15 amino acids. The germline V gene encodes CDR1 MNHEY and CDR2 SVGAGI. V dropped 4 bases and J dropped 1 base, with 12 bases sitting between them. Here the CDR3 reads CASSSPRGGTDTQYF. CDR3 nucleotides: TGTGCCAGCAGTTCCCCCCGCGGGGGCACAGATACGCAGTATTTT.

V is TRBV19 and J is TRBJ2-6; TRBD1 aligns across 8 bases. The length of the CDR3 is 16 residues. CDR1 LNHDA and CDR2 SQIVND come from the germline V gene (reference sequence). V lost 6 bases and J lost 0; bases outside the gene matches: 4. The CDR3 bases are TGTGCCAGTAGGGACAGGGACGCCTCTGGGGCCAACGTCCTGACTTTC. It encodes CASRDRDASGANVLTF.

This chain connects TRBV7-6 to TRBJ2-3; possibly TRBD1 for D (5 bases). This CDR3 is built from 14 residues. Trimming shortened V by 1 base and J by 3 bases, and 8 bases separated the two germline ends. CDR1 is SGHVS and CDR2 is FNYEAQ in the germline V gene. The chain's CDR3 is CASSLVGETDTQYF. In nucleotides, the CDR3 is TGTGCCAGCAGCTTAGTAGGGGAAACAGATACGCAGTATTTT.

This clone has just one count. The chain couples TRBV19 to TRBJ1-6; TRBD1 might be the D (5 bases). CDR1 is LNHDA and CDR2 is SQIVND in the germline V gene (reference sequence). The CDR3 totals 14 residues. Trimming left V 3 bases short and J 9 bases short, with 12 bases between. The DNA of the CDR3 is TGTGCCAGTAGTATCCAGGGATTGTTTTCACCCCTCCACTTT. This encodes CASSIQGLFSPLHF.

The CDR3: CASSLAGGSGNTIYF. The CDR3 DNA sequence: TGCGCCAGCAGCTTGGCCGGGGGCTCTGGAAACACCATATATTTT. The rearrangement uses TRBV5-1 and TRBJ1-3; D perhaps matches TRBD1 (5 bases). CDR1 is SGHRS and CDR2 is YFSETQ in the germline V gene. With 0 bases removed from V and 0 bases from J, the gap between germline ends came to 7 bases. The CDR3 has 15 amino acids.

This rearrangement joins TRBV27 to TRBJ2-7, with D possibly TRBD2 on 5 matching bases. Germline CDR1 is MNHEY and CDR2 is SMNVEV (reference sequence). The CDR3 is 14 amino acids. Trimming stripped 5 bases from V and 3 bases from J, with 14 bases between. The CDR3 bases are TGTGCCAGCAGTACCTCCGGGGTCCACTACGAGCAGTACTTC. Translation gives CASSTSGVHYEQYF.

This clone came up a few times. CDR3 sequence (DNA): TGTGCCAGCAGCCGGACAGTTAGCACAGATACGCAGTATTTT. Its protein product is CASSRTVSTDTQYF. This chain connects TRBV6-6 to TRBJ2-3, with D perhaps matching TRBD1 (6 bases). This CDR3 has 14 amino acids. Trimming took off 6 bases at V and 0 bases at J, with 10 bases between the two ends. CDR1 and CDR2 from the germline V gene are MNHNY and SVGAGI (reference sequence).

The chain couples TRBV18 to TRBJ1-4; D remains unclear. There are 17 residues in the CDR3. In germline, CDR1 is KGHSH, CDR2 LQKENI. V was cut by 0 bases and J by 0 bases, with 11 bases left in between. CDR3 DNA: TGTGCCAGCTCACCACCGTTGACACCAACAACTAATGAAAAACTGTTTTTT. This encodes CASSPPLTPTTNEKLFF.

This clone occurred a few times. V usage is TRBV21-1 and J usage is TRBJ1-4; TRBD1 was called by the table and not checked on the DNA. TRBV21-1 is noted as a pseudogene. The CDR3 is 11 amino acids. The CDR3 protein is CASREDSLLFF. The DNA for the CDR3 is TGTGCCAGCAGGGAAGACAGTTTACTGTTTTTT.

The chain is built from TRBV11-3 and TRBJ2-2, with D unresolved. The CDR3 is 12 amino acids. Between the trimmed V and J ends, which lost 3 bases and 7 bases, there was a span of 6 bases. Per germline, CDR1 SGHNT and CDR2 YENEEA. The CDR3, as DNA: TGTGCCAGCAGCTTCTCTTACGGGGAGCTGTTTTTT. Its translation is CASSFSYGELFF.

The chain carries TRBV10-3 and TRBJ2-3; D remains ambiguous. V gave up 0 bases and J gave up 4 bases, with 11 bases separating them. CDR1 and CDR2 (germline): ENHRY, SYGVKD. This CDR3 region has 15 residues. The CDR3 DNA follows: TGTGCCATCAGTGAGTCGAGCGCCAGATCAGATACGCAGTATTTT. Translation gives CAISESSARSDTQYF.

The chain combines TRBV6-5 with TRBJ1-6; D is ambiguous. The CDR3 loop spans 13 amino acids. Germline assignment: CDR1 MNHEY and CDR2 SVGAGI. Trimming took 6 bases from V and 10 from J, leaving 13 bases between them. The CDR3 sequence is CASRAGLGSPLHF. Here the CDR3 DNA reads TGTGCCAGCAGGGCCGGACTAGGATCACCCCTCCACTTT.

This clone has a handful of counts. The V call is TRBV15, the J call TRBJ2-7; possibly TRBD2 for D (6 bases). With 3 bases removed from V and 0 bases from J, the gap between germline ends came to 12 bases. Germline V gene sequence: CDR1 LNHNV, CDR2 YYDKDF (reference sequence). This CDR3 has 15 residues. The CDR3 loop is CATSRASGSSYEQYF. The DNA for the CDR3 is TGTGCCACCAGCAGGGCCAGCGGGTCCTCCTACGAGCAGTACTTC.

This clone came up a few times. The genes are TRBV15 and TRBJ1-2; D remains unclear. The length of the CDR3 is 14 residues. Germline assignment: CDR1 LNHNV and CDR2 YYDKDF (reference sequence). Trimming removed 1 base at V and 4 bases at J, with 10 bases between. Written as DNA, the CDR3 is TGTGCCACCAGCAGAGTGAGGTCGAGCTATGGCTACACCTTC. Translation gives CATSRVRSSYGYTF.

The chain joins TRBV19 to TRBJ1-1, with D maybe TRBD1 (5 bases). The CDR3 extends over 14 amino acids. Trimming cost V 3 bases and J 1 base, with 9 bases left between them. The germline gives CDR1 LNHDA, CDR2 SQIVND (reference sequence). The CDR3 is CASSITGANTEAFF. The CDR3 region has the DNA TGTGCCAGTAGTATCACAGGAGCGAACACTGAAGCTTTCTTT. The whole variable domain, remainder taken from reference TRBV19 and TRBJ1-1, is DGGITQSPKYLFRKEGQNVTLSCEQNLNHDAMYWYRQDPGQGLRLIYYSQIVNDFQKGDIAEGYSVSREKKESFPLTVTSAQKNPTAFYLCASSITGANTEAFFGQGTRLTVV.